This TCR beta chain originates from a study of control samples from healthy donors and cancer patients. Profiling relied on immunoSEQ multiplex PCR, and the TCRdb table lists in-frame clones only, not all of them. The data show 95,000 to 150,000 clones, approximately 87% seen once. The ends were cut back, 0 bases at V and 8 bases at J, with 16 bases in the middle. The CDR3 runs 15 residues. In germline, CDR1 is LGHNA, CDR2 YSLEER. This sequence originates from a man in his 60s in good health. The chain joins TRBV4-3 to TRBJ1-2, with a weak D call TRBD1 (6 bases). Material: blood. The CDR3 is CASSQDSAGAWGYTF. The DNA of the CDR3 is TGCGCCAGCAGCCAAGATAGTGCGGGGGCTTGGGGCTACACCTTC.